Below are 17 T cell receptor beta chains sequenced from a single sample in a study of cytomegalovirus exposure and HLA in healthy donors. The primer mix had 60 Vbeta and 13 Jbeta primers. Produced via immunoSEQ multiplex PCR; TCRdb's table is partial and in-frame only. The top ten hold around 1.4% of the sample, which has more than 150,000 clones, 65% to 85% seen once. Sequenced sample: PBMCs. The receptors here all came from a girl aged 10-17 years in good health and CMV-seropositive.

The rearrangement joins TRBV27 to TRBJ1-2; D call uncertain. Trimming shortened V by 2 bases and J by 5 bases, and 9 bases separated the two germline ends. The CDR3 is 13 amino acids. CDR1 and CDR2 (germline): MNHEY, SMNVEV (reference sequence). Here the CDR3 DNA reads TGTGCCAGCAGTTTACAAACGGGATATGGCTACACCTTC. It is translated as CASSLQTGYGYTF.

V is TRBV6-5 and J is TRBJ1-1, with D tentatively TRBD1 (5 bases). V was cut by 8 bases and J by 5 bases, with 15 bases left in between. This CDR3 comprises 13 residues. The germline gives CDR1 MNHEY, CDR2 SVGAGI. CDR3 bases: TGTGCCAGCGGAGTACCAGGGTATACTGAAGCTTTCTTT. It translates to CASGVPGYTEAFF.

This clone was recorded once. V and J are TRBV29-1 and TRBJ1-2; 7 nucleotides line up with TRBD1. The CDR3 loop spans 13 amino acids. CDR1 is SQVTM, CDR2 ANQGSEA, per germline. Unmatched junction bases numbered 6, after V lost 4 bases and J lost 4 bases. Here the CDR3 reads CSVGTGVGYGYTF. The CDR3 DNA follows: TGCAGCGTTGGAACAGGGGTGGGCTATGGCTACACCTTC.

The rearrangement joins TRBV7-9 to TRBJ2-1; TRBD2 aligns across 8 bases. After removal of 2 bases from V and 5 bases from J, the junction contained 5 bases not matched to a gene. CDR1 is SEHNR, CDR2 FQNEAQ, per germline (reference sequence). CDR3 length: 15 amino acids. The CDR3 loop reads CASSLLAGYDNEQFF. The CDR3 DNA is TGTGCCAGCAGCTTACTAGCGGGTTACGACAATGAGCAGTTCTTC.

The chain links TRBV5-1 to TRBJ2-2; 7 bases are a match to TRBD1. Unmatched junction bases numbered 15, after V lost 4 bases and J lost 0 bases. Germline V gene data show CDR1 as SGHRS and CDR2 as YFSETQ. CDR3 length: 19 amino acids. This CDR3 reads CASSPSYRGARANTGELFF. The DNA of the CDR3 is TGCGCCAGCAGCCCAAGCTACAGGGGCGCGCGGGCGAACACCGGGGAGCTGTTTTTT.

This CDR3 is CASRRDTEAFF. DNA for the CDR3: TGTGCCAGCCGCAGGGACACTGAAGCTTTCTTT. V and J are TRBV6-5 and TRBJ1-1; D possibly corresponds to TRBD1 (5 bases). Germline CDR1 MNHEY, CDR2 SVGAGI. The V gene lost 8 bases and the J gene lost 3 bases, with 7 bases spanning the gap. The CDR3 is made up of 11 amino acids.

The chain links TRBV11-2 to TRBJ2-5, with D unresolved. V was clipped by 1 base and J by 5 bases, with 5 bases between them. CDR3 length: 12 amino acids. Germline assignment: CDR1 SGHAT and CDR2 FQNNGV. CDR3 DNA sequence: TGTGCCAGCAGCTTAGTCAGGGAGACCCAGTACTTC. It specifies CASSLVRETQYF. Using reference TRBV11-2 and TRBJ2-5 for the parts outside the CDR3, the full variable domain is EAGVAQSPRYKIIEKRQSVAFWCNPISGHATLYWYQQILGQGPKLLIQFQNNGVVDDSQLPKDRFSAERLKGVDSTLKIQPAKLEDSAVYLCASSLVRETQYFGPGTRLLVL.

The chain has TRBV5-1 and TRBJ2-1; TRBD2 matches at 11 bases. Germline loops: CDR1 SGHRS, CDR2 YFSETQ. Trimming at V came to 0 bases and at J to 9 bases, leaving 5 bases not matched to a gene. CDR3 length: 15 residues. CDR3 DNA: TGCGCCAGCAGCTTGGTAGCGGGAGGGCCGGGTGAGCAGTTCTTC. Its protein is CASSLVAGGPGEQFF.

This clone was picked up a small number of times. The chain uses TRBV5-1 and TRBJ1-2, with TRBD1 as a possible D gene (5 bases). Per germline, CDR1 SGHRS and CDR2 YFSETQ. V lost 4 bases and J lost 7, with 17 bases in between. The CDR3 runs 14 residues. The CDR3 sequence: CASSPPGLRVGYTF. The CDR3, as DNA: TGCGCCAGCAGCCCACCGGGACTCAGAGTTGGCTACACCTTC.

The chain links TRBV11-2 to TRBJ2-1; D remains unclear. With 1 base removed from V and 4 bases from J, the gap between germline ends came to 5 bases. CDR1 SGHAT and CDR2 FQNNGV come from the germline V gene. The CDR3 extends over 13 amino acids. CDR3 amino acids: CASSLVQYNEQFF. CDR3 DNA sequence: TGTGCCAGCAGCTTAGTCCAATACAATGAGCAGTTCTTC.

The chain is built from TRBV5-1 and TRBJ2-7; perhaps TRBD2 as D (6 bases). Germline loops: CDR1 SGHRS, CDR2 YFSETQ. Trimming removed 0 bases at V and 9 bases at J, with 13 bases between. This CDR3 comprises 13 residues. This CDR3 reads CASSLESSVGQYF. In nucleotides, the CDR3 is TGCGCCAGCAGCTTGGAGTCTAGCGTCGGGCAGTACTTC.

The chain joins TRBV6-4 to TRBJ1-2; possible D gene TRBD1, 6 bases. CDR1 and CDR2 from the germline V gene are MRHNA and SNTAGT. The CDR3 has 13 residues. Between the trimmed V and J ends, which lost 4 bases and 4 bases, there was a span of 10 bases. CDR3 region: CASSVGRGYGYTF. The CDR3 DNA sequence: TGTGCCAGCAGTGTAGGCAGGGGCTATGGCTACACCTTC.

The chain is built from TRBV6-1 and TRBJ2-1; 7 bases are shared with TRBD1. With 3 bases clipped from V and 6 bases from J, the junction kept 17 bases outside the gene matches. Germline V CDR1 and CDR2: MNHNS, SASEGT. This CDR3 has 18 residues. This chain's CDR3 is CASSETGSVYRGGNEQFF. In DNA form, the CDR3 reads TGTGCCAGCAGTGAGACAGGGTCGGTCTATAGGGGTGGCAATGAGCAGTTCTTC.

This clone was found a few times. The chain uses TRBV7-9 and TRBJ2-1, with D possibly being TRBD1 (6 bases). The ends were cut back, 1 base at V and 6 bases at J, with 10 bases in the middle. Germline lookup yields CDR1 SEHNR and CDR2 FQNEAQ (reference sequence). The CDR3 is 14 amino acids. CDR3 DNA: TGTGCCAGCAGCTTAGTCGGACAGAGCAATGAGCAGTTCTTC. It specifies CASSLVGQSNEQFF. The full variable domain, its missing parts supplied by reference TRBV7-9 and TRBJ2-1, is DTGVSQNPRHKITKRGQNVTFRCDPISEHNRLYWYRQTLGQGPEFLTYFQNEAQLEKSRLLSDRFSAERPKGSFSTLEIQRTEQGDSAMYLCASSLVGQSNEQFFGPGTRLTVL.

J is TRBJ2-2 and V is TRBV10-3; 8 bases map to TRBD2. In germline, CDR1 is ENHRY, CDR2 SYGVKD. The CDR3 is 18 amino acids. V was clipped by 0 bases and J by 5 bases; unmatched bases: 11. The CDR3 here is CAISESSGSGRVTGELFF. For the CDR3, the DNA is TGTGCCATCAGTGAGTCGTCGGGAAGCGGGAGAGTTACCGGGGAGCTGTTTTTT.

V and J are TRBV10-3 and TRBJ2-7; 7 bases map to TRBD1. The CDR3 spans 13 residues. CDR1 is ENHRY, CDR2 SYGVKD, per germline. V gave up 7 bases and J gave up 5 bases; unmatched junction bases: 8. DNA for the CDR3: TGTGCCATCACCACAGGGGTCTTCCACGAGCAGTACTTC. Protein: CAITTGVFHEQYF.

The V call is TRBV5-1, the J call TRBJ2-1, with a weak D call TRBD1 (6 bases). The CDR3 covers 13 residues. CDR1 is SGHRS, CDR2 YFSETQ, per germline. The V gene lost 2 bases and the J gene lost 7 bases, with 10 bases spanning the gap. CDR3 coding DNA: TGCGCCAGCAGCTTATACAGGGCAAATGAGCAGTTCTTC. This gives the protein CASSLYRANEQFF.